This TCR beta chain was obtained from a study of cytomegalovirus exposure and HLA in healthy donors. Sequencing was performed with immunoSEQ multiplex PCR; in TCRdb, only in-frame clones are kept and a portion is missing. The table has 60,000 to 85,000 clones, nearly 96% seen once. It was the roughly 130-subject validation cohort, separate from the roughly 700-subject first cohort, to which the donors belonged. In the case of this clone: The antigen is undetermined.

This CDR3 region has 15 residues. V was pared by 0 bases and J by 3 bases, with 11 bases between. Germline lookup yields CDR1 MNHNY and CDR2 SVGAGI (reference sequence). Points from the study as a whole: According to the study, roughly 180 TCR beta chains were cytomegalovirus-associated. The majority of TCR sequences were rare, yet some public TCRs appeared in many donors. Confirmation in vitro established that a few CMV-associated chains were specific for CMV antigens.

V and J are TRBV6-6 and TRBJ1-2, with a possible D match to TRBD1 (6 bases). Material for sequencing was PBMCs. The clonotype was recovered from a woman under 30 in good health and CMV-seropositive. The CDR3 bases are TGTGCCAGCAGTTACTCACAGGGTAGGGACTATGGCTACACCTTC. Amino acid sequence: CASSYSQGRDYGYTF.